The source of this T cell receptor beta chain is a study of shared clonotypes between healthy human individuals. Looking at the study overall: The plates for each donor numbered three CD4 naive, three CD4 memory, two CD8 naive and one CD8 memory. Study-wide points: Roughly 5% of naive CD4 clonotypes were common to a few donors. Owing to a small donor count, the genetic and exposure-history diversity represented was limited. Deeper or shallower sequencing was expected to change how clonotypes are shared among donors.

Method: immunoSEQ multiplex PCR; TCRdb's copy keeps in-frame clones and lacks some. The sample holds 2 million to 2.5 million clones, 85% to 95% seen once. CDR3 length equals 17 residues. V lost 0 bases and J lost 6, with 16 bases in between. Germline CDR1 reads SGHRS; CDR2 reads YFSETQ. Regarding this clone: As yet, its antigen is unknown.

This clonotype was obtained from a man aged 18 to 29 in good health. Some clones in this sample may be carry-over from other donors' samples. The rearrangement uses TRBV5-1 and TRBJ1-6; the D gene is possibly TRBD1 (5 bases). Sequences were obtained from naive CD4+ T cells from PBMCs. Subset here: CD45RA+ positively selected. The CDR3 DNA follows: TGCGCCAGCAGCTTGGCCGCAAGGGGAGCGGGTAATTCACCCCTCCACTTT. This sequence encodes CASSLAARGAGNSPLHF. The variable domain in full, completed from reference TRBV5-1 and TRBJ1-6, reads KAGVTQTPRYLIKTRGQQVTLSCSPISGHRSVSWYQQTPGQGLQFLFEYFSETQRNKGNFPGRFSGRQFSNSRSEMNVSTLELGDSALYLCASSLAARGAGNSPLHFGNGTRLTVT.